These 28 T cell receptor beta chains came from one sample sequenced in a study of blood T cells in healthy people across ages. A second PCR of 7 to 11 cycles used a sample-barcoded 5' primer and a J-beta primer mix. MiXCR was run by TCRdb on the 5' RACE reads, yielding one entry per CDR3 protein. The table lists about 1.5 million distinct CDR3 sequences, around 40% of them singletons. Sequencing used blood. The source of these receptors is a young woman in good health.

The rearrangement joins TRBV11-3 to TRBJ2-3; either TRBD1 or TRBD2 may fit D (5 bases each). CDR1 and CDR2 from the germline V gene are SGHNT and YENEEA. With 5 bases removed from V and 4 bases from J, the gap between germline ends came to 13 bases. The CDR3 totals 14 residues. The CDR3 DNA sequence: TGTGCCAGCAGCCCGGGGCGGACGGCAGATACGCAGTATTTT. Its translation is CASSPGRTADTQYF.

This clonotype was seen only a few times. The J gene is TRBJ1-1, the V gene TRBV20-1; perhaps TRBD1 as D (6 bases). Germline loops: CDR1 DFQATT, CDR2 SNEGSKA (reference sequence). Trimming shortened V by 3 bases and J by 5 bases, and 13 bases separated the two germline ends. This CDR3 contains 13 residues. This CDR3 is CSASSRGRTEAFF. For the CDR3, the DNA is TGCAGTGCTAGTTCTAGGGGGAGGACTGAAGCTTTCTTT.

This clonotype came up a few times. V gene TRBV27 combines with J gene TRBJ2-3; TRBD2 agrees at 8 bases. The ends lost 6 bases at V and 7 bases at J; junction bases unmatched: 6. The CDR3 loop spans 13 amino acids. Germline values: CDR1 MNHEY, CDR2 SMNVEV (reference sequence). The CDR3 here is CASRRGARNTQYF. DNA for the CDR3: TGTGCCAGCAGGCGGGGGGCCCGAAATACGCAGTATTTT.

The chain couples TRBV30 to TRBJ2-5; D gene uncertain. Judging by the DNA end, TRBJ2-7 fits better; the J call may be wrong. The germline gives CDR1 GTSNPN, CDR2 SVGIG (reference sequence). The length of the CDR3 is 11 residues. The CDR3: CAWDRDYEQYF. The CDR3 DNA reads TGTGCCTGGGACCGCGACTACGAGCAGTACTTC.

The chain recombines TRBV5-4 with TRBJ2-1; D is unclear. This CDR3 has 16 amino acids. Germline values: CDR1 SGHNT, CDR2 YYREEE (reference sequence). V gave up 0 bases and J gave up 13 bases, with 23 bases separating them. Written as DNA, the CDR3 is TGTGCCAGCAGCTTGGGCCGGGCGCAGAGTTTAGAGACCCAGTTCTTC. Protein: CASSLGRAQSLETQFF.

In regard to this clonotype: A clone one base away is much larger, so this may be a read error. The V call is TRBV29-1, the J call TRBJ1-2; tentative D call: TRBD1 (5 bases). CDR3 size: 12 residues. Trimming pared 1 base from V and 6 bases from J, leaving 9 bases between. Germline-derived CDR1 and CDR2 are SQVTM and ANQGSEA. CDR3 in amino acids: CSVEGDSDGYTF. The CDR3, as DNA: TGCAGCGTTGAAGGCGACAGCGATGGCTACACCTTC.

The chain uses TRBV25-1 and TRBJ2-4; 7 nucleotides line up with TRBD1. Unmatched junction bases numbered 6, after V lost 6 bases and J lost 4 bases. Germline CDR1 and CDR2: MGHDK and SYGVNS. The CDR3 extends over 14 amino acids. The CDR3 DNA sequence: TGTGCCAGCAGGGATACAGGGGTTAAAAACATTCAGTACTTC. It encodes CASRDTGVKNIQYF.

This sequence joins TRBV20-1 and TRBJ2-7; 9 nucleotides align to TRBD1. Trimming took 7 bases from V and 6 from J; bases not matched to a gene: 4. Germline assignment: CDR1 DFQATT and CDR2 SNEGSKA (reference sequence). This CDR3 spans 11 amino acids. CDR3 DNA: TGCAGTGGAACGACAGGGGGCGAGCAGTACTTC. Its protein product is CSGTTGGEQYF.

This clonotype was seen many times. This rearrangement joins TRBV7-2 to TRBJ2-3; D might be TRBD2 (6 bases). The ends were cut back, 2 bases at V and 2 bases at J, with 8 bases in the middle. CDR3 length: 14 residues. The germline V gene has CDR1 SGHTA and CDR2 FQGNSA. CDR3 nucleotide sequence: TGTGCCAGCAGCTTACTGGGACTCACAGATACGCAGTATTTT. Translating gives CASSLLGLTDTQYF.

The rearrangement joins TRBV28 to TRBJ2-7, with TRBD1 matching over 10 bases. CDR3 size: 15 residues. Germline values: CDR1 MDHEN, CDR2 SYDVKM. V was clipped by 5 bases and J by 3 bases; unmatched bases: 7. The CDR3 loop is CASSGAGQGIYEQYF. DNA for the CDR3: TGTGCCAGCAGTGGAGCGGGACAGGGGATCTACGAGCAGTACTTC.

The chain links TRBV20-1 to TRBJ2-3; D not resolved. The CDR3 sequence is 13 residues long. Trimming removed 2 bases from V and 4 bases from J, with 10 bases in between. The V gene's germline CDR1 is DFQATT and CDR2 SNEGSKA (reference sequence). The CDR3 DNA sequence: TGCAGTGCTAGAATCTTTGCGGCAGATACGCAGTATTTT. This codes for CSARIFAADTQYF.

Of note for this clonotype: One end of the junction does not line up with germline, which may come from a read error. The CDR3 here is CARSSLAGVLNEQFF. The CDR3 DNA reads TGTGCCCGCAGCTCTCTAGCGGGGGTGCTCAATGAGCAGTTCTTC. The gene calls are TRBV11-2 and TRBJ2-1; 10 bases are shared with TRBD2. The CDR3 is 15 amino acids. Germline CDR1 reads SGHAT; CDR2 reads FQNNGV.

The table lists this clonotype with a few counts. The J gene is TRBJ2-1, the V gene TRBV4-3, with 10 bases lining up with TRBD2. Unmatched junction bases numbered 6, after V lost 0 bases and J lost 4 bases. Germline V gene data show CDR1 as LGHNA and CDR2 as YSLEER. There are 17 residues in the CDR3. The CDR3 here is CASSQDTASGGYNEQFF. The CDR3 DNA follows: TGCGCCAGCAGCCAAGATACTGCTAGCGGGGGATACAATGAGCAGTTCTTC.

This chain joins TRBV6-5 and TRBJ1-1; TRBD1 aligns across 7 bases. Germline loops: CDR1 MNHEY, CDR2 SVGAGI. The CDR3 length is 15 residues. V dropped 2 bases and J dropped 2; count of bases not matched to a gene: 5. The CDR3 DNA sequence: TGTGCCAGCAGTTACAGGGGGCTAATAAACACTGAAGCTTTCTTT. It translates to CASSYRGLINTEAFF.

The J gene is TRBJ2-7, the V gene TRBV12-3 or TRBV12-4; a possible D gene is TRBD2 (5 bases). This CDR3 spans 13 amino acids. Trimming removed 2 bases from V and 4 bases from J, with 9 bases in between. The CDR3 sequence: CASSLWRSYEQYF. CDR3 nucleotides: TGTGCCAGCAGTTTATGGAGGTCGTACGAGCAGTACTTC.

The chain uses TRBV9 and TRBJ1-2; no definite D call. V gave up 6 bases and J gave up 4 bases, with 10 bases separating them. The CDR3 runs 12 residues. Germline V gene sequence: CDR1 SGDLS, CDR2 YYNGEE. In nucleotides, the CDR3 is TGTGCCAGCACCCTCCACTTCTATGGCTACACCTTC. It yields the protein CASTLHFYGYTF.

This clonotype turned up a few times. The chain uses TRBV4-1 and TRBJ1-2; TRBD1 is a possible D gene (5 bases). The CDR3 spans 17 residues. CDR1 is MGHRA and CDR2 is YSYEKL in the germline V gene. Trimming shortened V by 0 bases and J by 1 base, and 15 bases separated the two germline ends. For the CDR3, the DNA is TGCGCCAGCAGCCAAGAAGGGACGGGAACAAGTAACTATGGCTACACCTTC. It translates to CASSQEGTGTSNYGYTF.

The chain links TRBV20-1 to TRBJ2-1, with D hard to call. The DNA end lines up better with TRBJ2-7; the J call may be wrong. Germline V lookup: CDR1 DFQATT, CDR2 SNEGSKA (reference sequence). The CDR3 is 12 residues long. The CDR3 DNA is TGCAGTGTATCCAGCCAATACAATGAGCAGTACTTC. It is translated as CSVSSQYNEQYF.

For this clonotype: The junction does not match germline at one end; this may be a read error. CDR3: CAGSQMGEQFF. In nucleotides, the CDR3 is TGTGCCGGGAGTCAAATGGGTGAGCAGTTCTTC. The V and J genes are TRBV30 and TRBJ2-1; tentative D call: TRBD2 (5 bases). Germline-derived CDR1 and CDR2 are GTSNPN and SVGIG (reference sequence). This CDR3 is 11 amino acids long.

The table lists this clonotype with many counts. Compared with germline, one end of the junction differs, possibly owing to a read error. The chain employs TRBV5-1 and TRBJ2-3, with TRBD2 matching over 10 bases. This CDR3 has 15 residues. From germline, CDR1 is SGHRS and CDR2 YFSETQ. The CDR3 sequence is CASSPLAGDTDTQYF. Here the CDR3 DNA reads TGTGCCAGCAGCCCGCTAGCGGGAGACACAGATACGCAGTATTTT.

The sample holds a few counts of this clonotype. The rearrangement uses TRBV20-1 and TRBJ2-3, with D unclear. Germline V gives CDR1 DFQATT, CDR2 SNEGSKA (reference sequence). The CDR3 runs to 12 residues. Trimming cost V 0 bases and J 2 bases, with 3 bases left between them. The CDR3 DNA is TGCAGTGCTAGAGAAAACACAGATACGCAGTATTTT. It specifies CSARENTDTQYF.

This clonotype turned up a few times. The chain's CDR3 is CSARRAGLTDTQYF. The CDR3 bases are TGCAGTGCTAGAAGGGCGGGACTTACAGATACGCAGTATTTT. V gene TRBV20-1 combines with J gene TRBJ2-3; tentative D call: TRBD2 (6 bases). The CDR3 runs 14 residues. Trimming removed 2 bases from V and 3 bases from J, with 12 bases in between. Germline V gene data show CDR1 as DFQATT and CDR2 as SNEGSKA (reference sequence).

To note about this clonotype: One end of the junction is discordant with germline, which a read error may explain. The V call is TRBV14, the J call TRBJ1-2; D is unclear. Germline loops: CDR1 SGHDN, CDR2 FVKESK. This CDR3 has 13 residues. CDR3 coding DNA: TGTGCCAGCAGCCAAGACTGGGAAAATGGCTGCACCTTC. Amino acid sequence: CASSQDWENGCTF.

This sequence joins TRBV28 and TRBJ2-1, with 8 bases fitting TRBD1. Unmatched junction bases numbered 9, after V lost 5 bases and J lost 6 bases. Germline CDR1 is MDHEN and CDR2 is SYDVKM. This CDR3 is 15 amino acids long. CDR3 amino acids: CASSTRQGASNEQFF. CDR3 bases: TGTGCCAGCAGTACGAGGCAGGGGGCGTCCAATGAGCAGTTCTTC.

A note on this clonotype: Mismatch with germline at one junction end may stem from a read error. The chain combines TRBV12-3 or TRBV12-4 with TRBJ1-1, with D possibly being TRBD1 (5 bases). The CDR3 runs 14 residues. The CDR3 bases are TGTGCCGGCAGTTCTTGGGGCGAGAACACTGAAGCTTTCTTT. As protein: CAGSSWGENTEAFF.

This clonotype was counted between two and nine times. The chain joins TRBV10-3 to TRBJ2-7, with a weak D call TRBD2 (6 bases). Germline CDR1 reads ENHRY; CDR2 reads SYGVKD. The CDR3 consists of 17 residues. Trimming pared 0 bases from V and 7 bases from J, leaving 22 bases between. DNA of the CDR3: TGTGCCATCAGTGAGTCTCTAGGGAGCGGGCAGGTTGGGGAGCAGTACTTC. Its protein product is CAISESLGSGQVGEQYF.

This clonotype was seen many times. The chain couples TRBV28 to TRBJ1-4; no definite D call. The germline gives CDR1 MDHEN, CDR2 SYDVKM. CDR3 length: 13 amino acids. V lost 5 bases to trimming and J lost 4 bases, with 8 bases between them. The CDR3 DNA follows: TGTGCCAGCAGTGAAGGGTTTAATGAAAAACTGTTTTTT. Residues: CASSEGFNEKLFF.

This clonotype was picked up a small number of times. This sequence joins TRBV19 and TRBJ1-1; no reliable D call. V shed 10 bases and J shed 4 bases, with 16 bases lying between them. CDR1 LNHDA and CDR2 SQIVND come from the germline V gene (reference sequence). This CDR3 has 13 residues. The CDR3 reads CATSMAGGTEAFF. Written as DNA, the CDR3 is TGTGCCACCTCAATGGCAGGCGGCACTGAAGCTTTCTTT.